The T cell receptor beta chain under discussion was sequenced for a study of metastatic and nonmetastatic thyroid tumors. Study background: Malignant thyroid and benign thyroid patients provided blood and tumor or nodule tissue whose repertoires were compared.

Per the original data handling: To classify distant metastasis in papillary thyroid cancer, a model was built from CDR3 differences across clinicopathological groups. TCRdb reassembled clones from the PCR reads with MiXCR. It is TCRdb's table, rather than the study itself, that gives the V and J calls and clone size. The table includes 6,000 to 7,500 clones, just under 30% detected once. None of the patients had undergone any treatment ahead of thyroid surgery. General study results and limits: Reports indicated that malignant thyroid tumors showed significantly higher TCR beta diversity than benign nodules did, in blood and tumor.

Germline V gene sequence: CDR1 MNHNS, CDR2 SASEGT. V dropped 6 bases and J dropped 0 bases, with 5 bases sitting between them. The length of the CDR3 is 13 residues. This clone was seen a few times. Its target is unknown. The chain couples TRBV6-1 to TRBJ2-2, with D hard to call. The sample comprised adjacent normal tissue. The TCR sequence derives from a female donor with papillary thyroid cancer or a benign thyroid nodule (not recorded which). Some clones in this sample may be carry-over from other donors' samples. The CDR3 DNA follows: TGTGCCAGCAGAAGGTCGAACACCGGGGAGCTGTTTTTT. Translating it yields CASRRSNTGELFF.